The text below deals with one T cell receptor beta chain. Its antigen is undetermined. The record originates from a study of shared clonotypes between healthy human individuals. Study results and caveats: Naive subsets usually exceeded memory subsets in estimated richness.

Germline V gene lookup returns CDR1 SGDLS and CDR2 YYNGEE. Losses at the gene ends were 0 bases for V and 7 bases for J; bases not matched to a gene: 3. The CDR3 has 15 residues. CD45RO-negative, CCR7-selected cells formed the naive CD8 fraction, which excluded terminally differentiated effector memory CD45RA+ cells. The method was immunoSEQ multiplex PCR; TCRdb's version includes in-frame clones alone and lacks a portion of them. Of about 2,200,000 clones in the sample, about 93% were seen once. The TCR originated in a man aged 18-30 years in good health. Some clones in this sample may be carry-over from other donors' samples. The rearrangement joins TRBV9 to TRBJ1-4; 10 positions match TRBD1. The sequencing sample was made of naive CD8+ T cells from PBMCs. CDR3 region: CASSVGGTGVEKLFF. For the CDR3, the DNA is TGTGCCAGCAGCGTAGGGGGGACAGGGGTTGAAAAACTGTTTTTT. The full variable domain, in which reference TRBV9 and TRBJ1-4 provide the parts outside the CDR3, is DSGVTQTPKHLITATGQRVTLRCSPRSGDLSVYWYQQSLDQGLQFLIQYYNGEERAKGNILERFSAQQFPDLHSELNLSSLELGDSALYFCASSVGGTGVEKLFFGSGTQLSVL.